The next 8 T cell receptor beta chains were all read from a single sample in a study of T cell repertoires in cytomegalovirus infection. No antigens are known for them. TCRdb re-called the reads with MiXCR, one entry per CDR3 protein. Found here are approximately 730,000 distinct CDR3 sequences, 25% to 35% of them singletons; the top ten hold 13%. Here the sequenced sample was cultured CD8+ T cells from PBMCs, taken from culture after CMV antigen stimulation. These receptors were collected from a human donor in good health (CMV status not recorded). Some clones in this sample may be carry-over from other donors' samples.

This chain joins TRBV20-1 and TRBJ2-7, with TRBD1 identical over 10 bases. Germline V gene lookup returns CDR1 DFQATT and CDR2 SNEGSKA (reference sequence). Trimming cost V 2 bases and J 3 bases; bases outside gene matches: 4. This CDR3 is 14 amino acids long. CDR3 DNA sequence: TGCAGTGCTAGAACCTGGGACAGGGGCTACGAGCAGTACGTC. It specifies CSARTWDRGYEQYV.

This clonotype was recorded many times. This sequence joins TRBV27 and TRBJ1-5; TRBD1 might be the D (6 bases). The CDR3 is 18 residues long. Germline lookup yields CDR1 MNHEY and CDR2 SMNVEV (reference sequence). V was pared by 1 base and J by 2 bases, with 18 bases between. The CDR3 loop reads CASSLYRSGGAGNQPQHF. The CDR3 DNA reads as TGTGCCAGCAGTTTATATAGGTCGGGGGGCGCGGGCAATCAGCCCCAGCATTTT.

The chain joins TRBV11-1 to TRBJ2-1; 8 bases are a match to TRBD2. The germline CDR1 and CDR2 sequences are SGHAT and FQDESV (reference sequence). The V and J ends lost 10 bases and 6 bases, in that order; junction bases with no gene match: 11. The CDR3 runs to 14 residues. This chain's CDR3 is CATTSRGGLNEQFF. CDR3 DNA sequence: TGTGCCACCACATCACGCGGGGGGCTCAATGAGCAGTTCTTC.

This clonotype has more than one count but fewer than ten. The rearrangement joins TRBV19 to TRBJ1-5; D unresolved. Trimming took 3 bases from V and 4 from J, leaving 13 bases between them. CDR3 length: 15 residues. Per the germline V gene, CDR1 is LNHDA and CDR2 is SQIVND (reference sequence). CDR3: CASSMGTRINQPQHF. In DNA form, the CDR3 reads TGTGCCAGTAGTATGGGAACAAGGATAAATCAGCCCCAGCATTTT.

About this clonotype itself: The junction departs from the called germline gene at one end, perhaps through a read error. The rearrangement joins TRBV7-7 to TRBJ2-5; D perhaps matches TRBD2 (5 bases). The CDR3 contains 15 residues. Germline CDR1 reads SSHAT; CDR2 reads FNYEAQ (reference sequence). CDR3 nucleotides: TGTGCTAGCAGCTTAGGTTACGGGGTCCGAGAGACCCAGTACTTC. Translated, it gives CASSLGYGVRETQYF.

This clonotype showed up just a few times. J is TRBJ2-1 and V is TRBV12-5; 12 nucleotides match TRBD2. The CDR3 is 16 amino acids. J lost 2 bases, V lost 5 bases, and 4 bases had no gene match. Germline-derived CDR1 and CDR2 are LGHNT and FRNRAP. For the CDR3, the DNA is TGTGCTAGTGGTGTGACTAGCGGGGGACCCTACAATGAGCAGTTCTTC. The encoded protein is CASGVTSGGPYNEQFF.

Written as DNA, the CDR3 is TGTGCCAGCAGCTTGTCCGGAATTGGCCCGGACTCCTACAATGAGCAGTTCTTC. The encoded protein is CASSLSGIGPDSYNEQFF. This chain uses TRBV5-5 with TRBJ2-1; D uncertain. V was clipped by 1 base and J by 0 bases, with 17 bases between them. Germline CDR1 SGHKS, CDR2 YYEKEE (reference sequence). This CDR3 has 18 amino acids.

This clonotype was seen a handful of times. The chain combines TRBV7-8 with TRBJ2-7; D is perhaps TRBD1 or TRBD2 (5 bases each). V lost 5 bases, J lost 12 bases, and 17 bases lay in between. The CDR3 loop spans 12 amino acids. Germline CDR1 SGHVS, CDR2 FQNEAQ. The CDR3 region is CASSHRLGDWYF. The DNA of the CDR3 is TGTGCCAGCAGCCACCGACTGGGGGATTGGTACTTC.